This TCR beta chain was identified during a study of shared clonotypes between healthy human individuals. Notes on the study in general: Estimated richness values were generally larger in naive subsets than in memory subsets. Among donors, sharing of clonotypes was expected to be affected by sequencing depth.

Naive CD8 cells comprised CD45RO-negative, CCR7-positively selected cells, excluding terminally differentiated effector memory CD45RA+ cells. With regard to this clone: The antigen remains unidentified.

Execution of the assay was at deep level. Produced via immunoSEQ multiplex PCR; TCRdb's table is partial and in-frame only. The sample carries 2 million or so clones, approximately 94% recorded once. The ends were cut back, 5 bases at V and 6 bases at J, with 16 bases in the middle. The CDR3 spans 14 residues. Germline assignment: CDR1 MNHEY and CDR2 SVGAGI. The V and J genes are TRBV6-5 and TRBJ1-1; no reliable D call. The source material was naive CD8+ T cells sorted from blood. The sequence derives from a man aged 18 to 29 in good health. CDR3 nucleotides: TGTGCCAGCAGTCTATTGGGAAGTTTGGCTGAAGCTTTCTTT. Translation gives CASSLLGSLAEAFF.